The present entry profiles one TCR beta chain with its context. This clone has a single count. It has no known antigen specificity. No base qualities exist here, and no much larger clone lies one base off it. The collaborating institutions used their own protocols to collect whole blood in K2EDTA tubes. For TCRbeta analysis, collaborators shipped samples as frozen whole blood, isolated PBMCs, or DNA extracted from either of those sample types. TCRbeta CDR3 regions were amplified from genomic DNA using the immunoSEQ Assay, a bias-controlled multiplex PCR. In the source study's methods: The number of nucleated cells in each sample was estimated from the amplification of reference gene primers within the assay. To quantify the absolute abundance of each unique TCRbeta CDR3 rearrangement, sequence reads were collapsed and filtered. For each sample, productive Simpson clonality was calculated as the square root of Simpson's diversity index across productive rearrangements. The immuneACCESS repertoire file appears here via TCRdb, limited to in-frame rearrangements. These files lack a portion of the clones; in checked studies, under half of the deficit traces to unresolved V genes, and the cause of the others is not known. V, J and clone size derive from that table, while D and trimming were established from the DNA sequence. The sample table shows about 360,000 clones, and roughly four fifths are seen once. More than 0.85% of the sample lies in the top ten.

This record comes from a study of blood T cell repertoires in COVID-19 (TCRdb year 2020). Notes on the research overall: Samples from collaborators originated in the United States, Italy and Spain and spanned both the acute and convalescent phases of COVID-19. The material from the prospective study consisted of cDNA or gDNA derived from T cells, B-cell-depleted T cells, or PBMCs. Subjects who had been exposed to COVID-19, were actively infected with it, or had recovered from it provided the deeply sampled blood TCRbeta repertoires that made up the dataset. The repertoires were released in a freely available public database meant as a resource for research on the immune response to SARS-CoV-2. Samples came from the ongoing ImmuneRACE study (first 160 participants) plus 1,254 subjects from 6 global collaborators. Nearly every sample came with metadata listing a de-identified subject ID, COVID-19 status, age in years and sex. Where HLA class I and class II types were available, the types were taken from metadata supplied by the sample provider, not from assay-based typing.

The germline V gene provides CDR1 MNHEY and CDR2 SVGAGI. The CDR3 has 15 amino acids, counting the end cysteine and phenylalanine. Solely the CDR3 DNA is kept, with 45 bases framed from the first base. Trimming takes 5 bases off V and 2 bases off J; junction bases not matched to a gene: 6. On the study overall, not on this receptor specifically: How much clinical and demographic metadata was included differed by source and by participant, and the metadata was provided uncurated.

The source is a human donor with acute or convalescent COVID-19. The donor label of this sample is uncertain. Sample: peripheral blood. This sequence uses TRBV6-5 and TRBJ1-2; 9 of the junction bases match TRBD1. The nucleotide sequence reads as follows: TGTGCCAGCAGTCCACGACAGGGGGGAAACTATGGCTACACCTTC. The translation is CASSPRQGGNYGYTF.